The present TCR beta chain was sequenced within a study of T cell repertoires in cytomegalovirus infection. This CDR3 has 17 amino acids. The J segment lost 0 bases and the V segment lost 4 bases, leaving 9 bases of the junction unmatched. In germline, CDR1 is SGHRS, CDR2 YFSETQ. TCRdb ran MiXCR on the reads and lists one entry per CDR3 protein. The sample holds 270,000 or so distinct CDR3 sequences, approximately 15% seen once. This rearrangement joins TRBV5-1 to TRBJ2-5; 10 positions agree with TRBD2. Sequencing was carried out using CD8+ T cells from PBMCs. This receptor was taken from a human donor in good health (CMV status not recorded). Some clones in this sample may be carry-over from other donors' samples. CDR3 nucleotides: TGCGCCAGCAGCCGCCCTACTAGCGGGGCCTACCAAGAGACCCAGTACTTC. Its protein is CASSRPTSGAYQETQYF.